A selection of T cell receptor beta chains follows, all from one sample in a study of blood T cell repertoires in COVID-19. Sequencing used immunoSEQ multiplex PCR; TCRdb keeps in-frame clones, though not all of them. This table holds tens of thousands of clones, approximately 78% found once. What was sequenced was peripheral blood. These receptors all come from a man aged 60-69 years with acute or convalescent COVID-19. The CDR3 runs from the conserved cysteine through the conserved F or W. The D gene is left open where the match is weak. For some rows the clone size is stated as once, few or many, or as a class when expanded; others skip it.

v_gene: TRBV30; j_gene: TRBJ2-5; abundance: -; d_gene: TRBD2; CDR3aa: CAWSRGLEFGETQYF; CDR3nt: TGTGCCTGGAGCCGGGGACTAGAGTTTGGGGAGACCCAGTACTTC
v_gene: TRBV11-2; j_gene: TRBJ2-2; abundance: -; d_gene: -; CDR3aa: CASSLEGAANTGELFF; CDR3nt: TGTGCCAGCAGCTTAGAGGGAGCCGCGAACACCGGGGAGCTGTTTTTT
v_gene: TRBV5-1; j_gene: TRBJ1-2; abundance: -; d_gene: -; CDR3aa: CASSPAGLDGYTF; CDR3nt: TGCGCCAGCTCCCCGGCAGGTCTGGATGGCTACACCTTC
v_gene: TRBV7-2; j_gene: TRBJ1-1; abundance: -; d_gene: -; CDR3aa: CASSLKTGTTEAFF; CDR3nt: TGTGCCAGCAGCTTAAAAACAGGGACCACTGAAGCTTTCTTT
v_gene: TRBV11-3; j_gene: TRBJ2-5; abundance: -; d_gene: TRBD2; CDR3aa: CASSLSSGGWETQYF; CDR3nt: TGTGCCAGCAGCTTATCGTCGGGAGGTTGGGAGACCCAGTACTTC
v_gene: TRBV5-1; j_gene: TRBJ2-3; abundance: once; d_gene: TRBD2; CDR3aa: CASSLGHSGSTDTQYF; CDR3nt: TGCGCCAGCAGCTTGGGCCATAGCGGGAGCACAGATACGCAGTATTTT
v_gene: TRBV7-2; j_gene: TRBJ2-5; abundance: -; d_gene: -; CDR3aa: CASSFQTEETQYF; CDR3nt: TGTGCCAGCAGCTTCCAGACAGAAGAGACCCAGTACTTC
v_gene: TRBV12-3/TRBV12-4; j_gene: TRBJ1-1; abundance: -; d_gene: TRBD1; CDR3aa: CATAGTGEAFF; CDR3nt: TGTGCCACCGCCGGGACAGGGGAAGCTTTCTTT
v_gene: TRBV5-1; j_gene: TRBJ1-3; abundance: -; d_gene: -; CDR3aa: CASSLERAGSGNTIYF; CDR3nt: TGCGCCAGCAGCTTGGAACGGGCGGGCTCTGGAAACACCATATATTTT
v_gene: TRBV4-1; j_gene: TRBJ2-1; abundance: once; d_gene: TRBD2; CDR3aa: CASSQDRETSGGVYEQFF; CDR3nt: TGCGCCAGCAGCCAAGATCGAGAGACTAGCGGGGGGGTTTATGAGCAGTTCTTC